Each of the 17 T cell receptor beta chains below was sequenced from the same sample in a study of blood T cell repertoires in COVID-19. Data came from immunoSEQ multiplex PCR; TCRdb stores just in-frame clones and leaves some out. This table holds around 470,000 clones, roughly nine tenths found once. The material sequenced was peripheral blood. The receptors stem from a man aged 18 to 29 with COVID-19, enrolled during active disease.

The genes are TRBV5-6 and TRBJ2-6; 8 bases agree with TRBD1. The V gene end was trimmed by 0 bases and the J gene end by 0 bases; junction bases not matched to a gene: 2. CDR3 size: 17 residues. Germline CDR1 reads SGHDT; CDR2 reads YYEEEE. The CDR3 reads CASSLGDRISGANVLTF. Here the CDR3 DNA reads TGTGCCAGCAGCTTGGGGGACAGGATCTCTGGGGCCAACGTCCTGACTTTC. Variable domain in full (rest from reference TRBV5-6 and TRBJ2-6): DAGVTQSPTHLIKTRGQQVTLRCSPKSGHDTVSWYQQALGQGPQFIFQYYEEEERQRGNFPDRFSGHQFPNYSSELNVNALLLGDSALYLCASSLGDRISGANVLTFGAGSRLTVL.

The chain employs TRBV21-1 and TRBJ1-4; the D segment call TRBD1 is taken from the table without a DNA check. TRBV21-1 corresponds to a pseudogene. The CDR3 loop spans 16 amino acids. CDR3 bases: TGTGCCAGCAGCAAAGGCAGGTCCTCAACTAATGAAAAACTGTTTTTT. Translated, it gives CASSKGRSSTNEKLFF.

The chain is built from TRBV3-1 (or the pseudogene TRBV3-2) and TRBJ1-4; D might be TRBD1 (6 bases). The CDR3 contains 16 residues. V was trimmed by 1 base and J by 7 bases, leaving 16 bases between them. From germline, CDR1 is LGHDT and CDR2 YNNKEL (reference sequence). The CDR3 DNA follows: TGTGCCAGCAGCCAAGGGATCGGGGGGCGAGCTGAAAAACTGTTTTTT. Translated, it gives CASSQGIGGRAEKLFF.

The chain has TRBV11-2 and TRBJ2-6; D gene ambiguous. V was pared by 2 bases and J by 2 bases, with 4 bases between. Germline CDR1 reads SGHAT; CDR2 reads FQNNGV. This CDR3 contains 14 residues. CDR3 bases: TGTGCCAGCAGCTTAACTCCTGGGGCCAACGTCCTGACTTTC. Protein product: CASSLTPGANVLTF.

The chain recombines TRBV10-2 with TRBJ1-2, with 8 bases aligning to TRBD1. Germline-derived CDR1 and CDR2 are WSHSY and SAAADI. The trim removed 5 bases at V and 0 bases at J, leaving 2 bases unmatched. This CDR3 has 14 amino acids. CDR3 in amino acids: CASSWTGPNYGYTF. The CDR3, as DNA: TGCGCCAGCAGTTGGACAGGGCCTAACTATGGCTACACCTTC.

The rearrangement joins TRBV27 to TRBJ2-3; perhaps TRBD2 as D (6 bases). This CDR3 region has 16 residues. Deletions cut 4 bases from V and 1 base from J, with 15 bases between. The germline CDR1 and CDR2 sequences are MNHEY and SMNVEV (reference sequence). CDR3 DNA: TGTGCCAGCAGTTCACACGGGAGAATATGCACAGATACGCAGTATTTT. As protein: CASSSHGRICTDTQYF.

V and J are TRBV5-1 and TRBJ2-3; no definite D call. The CDR3 is made up of 12 amino acids. Germline V gene lookup returns CDR1 SGHRS and CDR2 YFSETQ. V dropped 4 bases and J dropped 3 bases, with 6 bases sitting between them. CDR3 in amino acids: CASSEDTDTQYF. The CDR3 region has the DNA TGCGCCAGCAGCGAGGATACAGATACGCAGTATTTT.

This clone was counted between two and nine times. The genes are TRBV3-1 (or the pseudogene TRBV3-2) and TRBJ2-5, with D maybe TRBD1 (6 bases). Germline CDR1 and CDR2: LGHDT and YNNKEL (reference sequence). V gave up 0 bases and J gave up 2 bases, with 16 bases separating them. This CDR3 is built from 17 residues. The CDR3 bases are TGTGCCAGCAGCCAAGAAGGGATCTGGACAGAACAAGAGACCCAGTACTTC. Encoded protein: CASSQEGIWTEQETQYF.

This chain uses TRBV5-1 with TRBJ2-1, with TRBD2 matching 7 bases. Trimming at V came to 5 bases and at J to 2 bases, leaving 10 bases not matched to a gene. This CDR3 is built from 16 residues. Germline V gene sequence: CDR1 SGHRS, CDR2 YFSETQ. The CDR3 DNA follows: TGCGCCAGCAGTACCGGTGGGAGGGAGACCTACAATGAGCAGTTCTTC. Protein: CASSTGGRETYNEQFF.

The chain has TRBV19 and TRBJ2-1, with D possibly matching TRBD2 (7 bases). V lost 1 base and J 10 bases, leaving 14 bases between the germline ends. This CDR3 contains 14 residues. Germline V CDR1 and CDR2: LNHDA, SQIVND (reference sequence). CDR3 residues: CASSIAGGLGEQFF. As DNA, the CDR3 is TGTGCCAGTAGTATAGCGGGGGGCCTAGGGGAGCAGTTCTTC.

This rearrangement joins TRBV6-5 to TRBJ1-5, with 8 bases fitting TRBD1. The V segment lost 4 bases and the J segment 5 bases; nucleotides outside the gene matches: 7. The length of the CDR3 is 15 residues. The germline V gene encodes CDR1 MNHEY and CDR2 SVGAGI. The CDR3 sequence: CASSFDRGQYQPQHF. In DNA form, the CDR3 reads TGTGCCAGCAGTTTCGACAGGGGACAATATCAGCCCCAGCATTTT.

The rearrangement uses TRBV15 and TRBJ2-3, with 8 bases aligning to TRBD1. CDR1 is LNHNV, CDR2 YYDKDF, per germline (reference sequence). The CDR3 totals 15 residues. V trimming: 4 bases; J trimming: 3 bases; junction bases outside the gene matches: 6. The CDR3 is CATSKAQGATDTQYF. Here the CDR3 DNA reads TGTGCCACCAGCAAGGCCCAGGGGGCAACAGATACGCAGTATTTT.

This chain joins TRBV3-1 (or the pseudogene TRBV3-2) and TRBJ1-5; D unclear. Per germline, CDR1 LGHDT and CDR2 YNNKEL (reference sequence). Trimming shortened V by 2 bases and J by 0 bases, and 5 bases separated the two germline ends. The CDR3 length is 14 residues. CDR3 region: CASSQQNSNQPQHF. The CDR3 DNA sequence: TGTGCCAGCAGCCAACAGAATAGCAATCAGCCCCAGCATTTT.

There are a few counts of this clone. The chain uses TRBV14 and TRBJ2-7; no firm D call. V dropped 4 bases and J dropped 2 bases, with 9 bases sitting between them. This CDR3 contains 13 residues. The germline V gene encodes CDR1 SGHDN and CDR2 FVKESK. CDR3 region: CASSPSRTYEQYF. The CDR3 region has the DNA TGTGCCAGCAGCCCCAGCAGGACCTACGAGCAGTACTTC. The whole variable domain, remainder taken from reference TRBV14 and TRBJ2-7, is EAGVTQFPSHSVIEKGQTVTLRCDPISGHDNLYWYRRVMGKEIKFLLHFVKESKQDESGMPNNRFLAERTGGTYSTLKVQPAELEDSGVYFCASSPSRTYEQYFGPGTRLTVT.

The CDR3 here is CASSPGTFGEQYF. CDR3 in DNA: TGTGCCAGCAGCCCTGGGACATTCGGCGAGCAGTACTTC. V gene TRBV7-3 combines with J gene TRBJ2-7; possibly TRBD1 for D (6 bases). Trimming cost V 5 bases and J 6 bases, with 14 bases left between them. Per germline, CDR1 SGHTA and CDR2 FQGTGA. There are 13 residues in the CDR3.

The J gene is TRBJ2-7, the V gene TRBV19; possible D gene TRBD2, 5 bases. Deletions cut 4 bases from V and 1 base from J, with 11 bases between. The germline V gene encodes CDR1 LNHDA and CDR2 SQIVND (reference sequence). The CDR3 consists of 14 residues. The CDR3 here is CASSTGIESYEQYF. DNA of the CDR3: TGTGCCAGTAGTACGGGGATTGAATCCTACGAGCAGTACTTC.

J is TRBJ2-3 and V is TRBV10-3; 11 bases map to TRBD2. Germline V gives CDR1 ENHRY, CDR2 SYGVKD. Losses at the gene ends were 10 bases for V and 2 bases for J; bases not matched to a gene: 5. The CDR3 is 14 amino acids. CDR3 nucleotide sequence: TGTGCCACCGCGACTAGCGGGACCACAGATACGCAGTATTTT. The encoded protein is CATATSGTTDTQYF.